The next 10 T cell receptor beta chains were all read from a single sample in a study of cytomegalovirus exposure and HLA in healthy donors. It was with 60 Vbeta and 13 Jbeta primers that the PCR ran. Here immunoSEQ multiplex PCR was the method, and the copy in TCRdb shows in-frame clones only, minus some. The table has around 130,000 clones, roughly 80% seen once. The sequenced sample consisted of PBMCs. The receptors come from a man in his fifties in good health and CMV-seronegative.

This chain connects TRBV21-1 to TRBJ2-7; the table's D call of TRBD2 was not tested on the DNA. TRBV21-1 counts as a pseudogene. The CDR3 covers 15 residues. The CDR3 DNA reads TGTGCCAGCAGCAAAGCCCTGGGGAGCTCCTACGAGCAGTACTTC. Translation: CASSKALGSSYEQYF.

The rearrangement links TRBV9 to TRBJ2-7, with 11 nucleotides matching TRBD1. Trimming cost V 2 bases and J 2 bases; bases outside gene matches: 3. Germline V gene lookup returns CDR1 SGDLS and CDR2 YYNGEE. The CDR3 is 15 amino acids. CDR3 DNA: TGTGCCAGCAGCGTCATGGGACAGGGGGCCTACGAGCAGTACTTC. This gives the protein CASSVMGQGAYEQYF.

The chain joins TRBV9 to TRBJ2-2; 9 positions match TRBD2. Germline CDR1 reads SGDLS; CDR2 reads YYNGEE. There are 16 residues in the CDR3. V was clipped by 0 bases and J by 7 bases; unmatched bases: 7. CDR3 loop: CASSVGGRARVGELFF. As DNA, the CDR3 is TGTGCCAGCAGCGTAGGCGGGAGGGCCCGGGTCGGGGAGCTGTTTTTT. The entire variable domain, with the rest obtained from reference TRBV9 and TRBJ2-2, is as follows: DSGVTQTPKHLITATGQRVTLRCSPRSGDLSVYWYQQSLDQGLQFLIQYYNGEERAKGNILERFSAQQFPDLHSELNLSSLELGDSALYFCASSVGGRARVGELFFGEGSRLTVL.

This rearrangement joins TRBV30 to TRBJ2-3; D may be TRBD2 (5 bases). Trimming removed 1 base from V and 4 bases from J, with 18 bases in between. The germline V gene encodes CDR1 GTSNPN and CDR2 SVGIG (reference sequence). The CDR3 totals 16 residues. The CDR3 DNA follows: TGTGCCTGGAGTGCGAGTATGGGAGTCGGGTCAGATACGCAGTATTTT. Its protein product is CAWSASMGVGSDTQYF.

The genes are TRBV5-1 and TRBJ1-2, with D maybe TRBD1 (6 bases). In germline, CDR1 is SGHRS, CDR2 YFSETQ. The CDR3 covers 16 residues. V was clipped by 4 bases and J by 8 bases, with 24 bases between them. In DNA, the CDR3 is TGCGCCAGCAGCCTGGGGAATCTGGGGGCTCAGTCAGGCTACACCTTC. Its translation: CASSLGNLGAQSGYTF.

This chain uses TRBV15 with TRBJ2-3; 11 bases are a match to TRBD2. The germline V gene has CDR1 LNHNV and CDR2 YYDKDF (reference sequence). Trimming at V came to 1 base and at J to 2 bases, leaving 8 bases not matched to a gene. The CDR3 is 18 amino acids. The CDR3 DNA follows: TGTGCCACCAGCAGAGCTGTAATAGCGGGAGGGATCACAGATACGCAGTATTTT. Translation: CATSRAVIAGGITDTQYF. The full variable domain, with the rest looked up from reference TRBV15 and TRBJ2-3, is DAMVIQNPRYQVTQFGKPVTLSCSQTLNHNVMYWYQQKSSQAPKLLFHYYDKDFNNEADTPDNFQSRRPNTSFCFLDIRSPGLGDTAMYLCATSRAVIAGGITDTQYFGPGTRLTVL.

This chain joins TRBV5-1 and TRBJ2-7, with 8 bases identical to TRBD1. With V trimmed by 4 bases and J by 5 bases, 5 bases remained unmatched. This CDR3 is 13 amino acids long. CDR1 is SGHRS, CDR2 YFSETQ, per germline. CDR3 DNA sequence: TGCGCCAGCAGCGAGGACAGGGACAACGAGCAGTACTTC. It specifies CASSEDRDNEQYF.

The J gene is TRBJ2-5, the V gene TRBV9, with 10 bases aligning to TRBD2. Germline V gene sequence: CDR1 SGDLS, CDR2 YYNGEE. The V gene end was trimmed by 3 bases and the J gene end by 5 bases; junction bases not matched to a gene: 7. This CDR3 comprises 15 residues. The DNA for the CDR3 is TGTGCCAGCAGCGCCCTAGCGGGAGAAGGGGAGACCCAGTACTTC. This gives the protein CASSALAGEGETQYF.

The chain joins TRBV5-4 to TRBJ1-2; no clear D. This CDR3 spans 15 amino acids. The germline V and J ends were trimmed by 1 base and 6 bases, with 16 bases remaining between them. The germline CDR1 and CDR2 sequences are SGHNT and YYREEE (reference sequence). The CDR3 is CASSLRTTRSDGYTF. CDR3 DNA: TGTGCCAGCAGCTTGCGTACAACCCGCTCAGATGGCTACACCTTC.

The table lists this clone with a few counts. This chain connects TRBV18 to TRBJ2-2; D is possibly TRBD1 (6 bases). CDR3 length equals 17 residues. Trimming removed 3 bases at V and 1 base at J, with 15 bases between. CDR1 is KGHSH, CDR2 LQKENI, per germline. The CDR3 loop is CASSPISRTVNTGELFF. The DNA of the CDR3 is TGTGCCAGCTCACCTATATCGAGGACAGTGAACACCGGGGAGCTGTTTTTT.